This T cell receptor beta chain was sequenced in a study of response to subunit inactivated influenza vaccine. From the RT-PCR reads, TCRdb called clonotypes with MiXCR, one entry per CDR3 protein. The sample has roughly 460,000 distinct CDR3 sequences; approximately 9.9% are singletons. The CDR3 spans 14 residues. Trimming left V 3 bases short and J 3 bases short, with 12 bases between. CDR1 and CDR2 (germline): DFQATT, SNEGSKA (reference sequence). In its sample, this clonotype was seen a few times. This receptor was taken from a man over 45 who received an inactivated influenza vaccine. The starting material was PBMCs from blood, obtained roughly 6 weeks after vaccination. V is TRBV20-1 and J is TRBJ1-5; D gene ambiguous. CDR3 sequence: CSASQAPNNQPQHF. The CDR3, as DNA: TGCAGTGCTAGTCAGGCCCCGAACAATCAGCCCCAGCATTTT.